This record covers a single T cell receptor beta chain. Its antigen is unidentified. This entry is derived from a study of identifying expanded T cells in peripheral blood. Points from the study as a whole: Technical replicates showed roughly 1.2 changed clones; around two weeks roughly 16; four weeks 19. Clone count variance between roughly 2-week samples rose with total template count.

Some clones are missing from TCRdb's copy, which holds only in-frame ones; the method was immunoSEQ multiplex PCR. The data show about 100,000 clones, 75% to 90% seen once. CDR3 length equals 16 residues. CDR1 is KGHSH and CDR2 is LQKENI in the germline V gene. Germline trimming cut 2 bases from V and 8 bases from J; bases unmatched to any gene: 13. Collection occurred without any documented infections or immune events in donors. Source material: blood. This TCR derives from a person between 18 and 70 years old in good health. The chain couples TRBV18 to TRBJ1-2; TRBD1 agrees at 8 bases. CDR3 sequence: CASSPSTGQGASGYTF. The CDR3, as DNA: TGTGCCAGCTCACCATCGACGGGGCAGGGGGCGTCCGGCTACACCTTC. The full variable domain, with the rest looked up from reference TRBV18 and TRBJ1-2, is NAGVMQNPRHLVRRRGQEARLRCSPMKGHSHVYWYRQLPEEGLKFMVYLQKENIIDESGMPKERFSAEFPKEGPSILRIQQVVRGDSAAYFCASSPSTGQGASGYTFGSGTRLTVV.